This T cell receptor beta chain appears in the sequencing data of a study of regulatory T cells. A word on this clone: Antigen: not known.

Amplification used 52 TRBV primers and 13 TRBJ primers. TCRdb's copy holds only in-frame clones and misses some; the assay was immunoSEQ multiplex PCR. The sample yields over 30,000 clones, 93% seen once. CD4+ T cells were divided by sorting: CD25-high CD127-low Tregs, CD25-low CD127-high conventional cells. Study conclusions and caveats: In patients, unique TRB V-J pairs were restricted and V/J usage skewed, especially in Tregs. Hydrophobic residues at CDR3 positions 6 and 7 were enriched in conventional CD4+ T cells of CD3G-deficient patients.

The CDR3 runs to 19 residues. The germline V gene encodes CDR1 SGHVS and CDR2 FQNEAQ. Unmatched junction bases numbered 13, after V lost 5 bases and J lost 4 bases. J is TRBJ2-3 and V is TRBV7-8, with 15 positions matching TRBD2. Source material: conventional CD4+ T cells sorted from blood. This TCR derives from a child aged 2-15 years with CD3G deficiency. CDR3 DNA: TGTGCCAGCAGCCGGGGAAGTGGACTAGCGGGAGGGCGGGCAGATACGCAGTATTTT. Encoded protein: CASSRGSGLAGGRADTQYF. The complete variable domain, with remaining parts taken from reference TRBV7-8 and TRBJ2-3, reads GAGVSQSPRYKVAKRGQDVALRCDPISGHVSLFWYQQALGQGPEFLTYFQNEAQLDKSGLPSDRFFAERPEGSVSTLKIQRTQQEDSAVYLCASSRGSGLAGGRADTQYFGPGTRLTVL.